These 26 T cell receptor beta chains came from one sample sequenced in a study of T cell responses to AZD1222 COVID-19 vaccine. The data were produced by immunoSEQ multiplex PCR, yet TCRdb's version contains in-frame clones alone and is incomplete. This sample has around 200,000 clones, with 90% to 95% found just once. The source material was peripheral blood, sampled 28 days after the second AZD1222 dose. These receptors were collected from an adult who received the AZD1222 COVID-19 vaccine.

The chain is built from TRBV28 and TRBJ1-1; 8 nucleotides align to TRBD1. Germline-derived CDR1 and CDR2 are MDHEN and SYDVKM. Trimming removed 5 bases from V and 8 bases from J; junction bases left unmatched: 13. CDR3 length: 15 amino acids. The CDR3 sequence: CASSRLRTGGDEAFF. The CDR3 DNA reads TGTGCCAGCAGTCGGCTTCGAACAGGGGGAGACGAAGCTTTCTTT.

The chain recombines TRBV9 with TRBJ1-4; a weak D match, TRBD1 (5 bases). The CDR3 is made up of 16 amino acids. Germline CDR1 SGDLS, CDR2 YYNGEE. V was trimmed by 2 bases and J by 6 bases, leaving 17 bases between them. DNA for the CDR3: TGTGCCAGCAGCGTTGGTACGACAGCAGGAGATGAAAAACTGTTTTTT. It is translated as CASSVGTTAGDEKLFF.

The V call is TRBV19, the J call TRBJ2-7; D is ambiguous. Per the germline V gene, CDR1 is LNHDA and CDR2 is SQIVND (reference sequence). V lost 5 bases to trimming and J lost 3 bases, with 14 bases between them. The CDR3 loop spans 14 amino acids. CDR3: CASSFSGQIYEQYF. DNA for the CDR3: TGTGCCAGTAGTTTCTCCGGCCAGATCTACGAGCAGTACTTC.

This chain uses TRBV28 with TRBJ1-4, with D hard to call. Germline V gene lookup returns CDR1 MDHEN and CDR2 SYDVKM. The CDR3 sequence is 14 residues long. With 3 bases removed from V and 0 bases from J, the gap between germline ends came to 5 bases. The CDR3: CASSFTSTNEKLFF. The CDR3, as DNA: TGTGCCAGCAGTTTCACATCAACTAATGAAAAACTGTTTTTT.

The gene calls are TRBV30 and TRBJ1-2; D not resolved. Germline V gene data show CDR1 as GTSNPN and CDR2 as SVGIG (reference sequence). V lost 0 bases to trimming and J lost 7 bases, with 12 bases between them. The CDR3 length is 13 residues. The CDR3 bases are TGTGCCTGGAGTGTAGTGTATCGGGGTGGCTACACCTTC. Translation gives CAWSVVYRGGYTF. The full variable domain, completed using reference TRBV30 and TRBJ1-2, is SQTIHQWPATLVQPVGSPLSLECTVEGTSNPNLYWYRQAAGRGLQLLFYSVGIGQISSEVPQNLSASRPQDRQFILSSKKLLLSDSGFYLCAWSVVYRGGYTFGSGTRLTVV.

CDR3 sequence (DNA): TGTGCCAGCAGTTCGGGCTACAACAGGGGGGGCTACACCTTC. Translating it yields CASSSGYNRGGYTF. The chain joins TRBV6-4 to TRBJ1-2; TRBD1 matches at 8 bases. Trimming cost V 5 bases and J 8 bases; bases outside gene matches: 10. Germline V CDR1 and CDR2: MRHNA, SNTAGT. The CDR3 sequence is 14 residues long.

CDR3 sequence: CASSPRAGNLYEQYF. Written as DNA, the CDR3 is TGCGCCAGCAGCCCCCGGGCAGGTAACCTCTACGAGCAGTACTTC. The chain links TRBV5-1 to TRBJ2-7; no definite D call. The germline V and J ends were trimmed by 4 bases and 3 bases, with 17 bases remaining between them. Germline CDR1 and CDR2: SGHRS and YFSETQ. The CDR3 has 15 residues.

The rearrangement uses TRBV27 and TRBJ1-6, with D tentatively TRBD1 (6 bases). The CDR3 is made up of 14 amino acids. Trimming shortened V by 3 bases and J by 6 bases, and 9 bases separated the two germline ends. The germline V gene encodes CDR1 MNHEY and CDR2 SMNVEV (reference sequence). CDR3 in amino acids: CASSLRGPNSPLHF. The CDR3 DNA is TGTGCCAGCAGTTTGCGGGGGCCTAATTCACCCCTCCACTTT.

The chain carries TRBV19 and TRBJ1-5, with no clear D. Germline CDR1 LNHDA, CDR2 SQIVND (reference sequence). V lost 4 bases and J 5 bases, leaving 9 bases between the germline ends. The CDR3 has 13 residues. The DNA for the CDR3 is TGTGCCAGTAGTAATATGGGGTATCAGCCCCAGCATTTT. Amino acids: CASSNMGYQPQHF.

The rearrangement links TRBV11-3 to TRBJ2-7; TRBD1 aligns across 10 bases. The V and J ends lost 4 bases and 1 base, in that order; junction bases with no gene match: 4. The CDR3 spans 15 residues. Germline lookup yields CDR1 SGHNT and CDR2 YENEEA. CDR3 sequence reads: CASSYMGQGSYEQYF. In nucleotides, the CDR3 is TGTGCCAGCAGCTATATGGGACAGGGGTCCTACGAGCAGTACTTC.

The chain joins TRBV23-1 to TRBJ2-7, with a possible D match to TRBD1 (6 bases). TRBV23-1 is an ORF, and what it does is uncertain. This CDR3 has 16 amino acids. The ends were cut back, 0 bases at V and 2 bases at J, with 14 bases in the middle. For the CDR3, the DNA is TGCGCCAGCAGTCAATCCAGAACAGGGAAAGCCTACGAGCAGTACTTC. It codes for CASSQSRTGKAYEQYF.

The chain is built from TRBV14 and TRBJ2-3; 9 nucleotides line up with TRBD2. Germline V CDR1 and CDR2: SGHDN, FVKESK. V dropped 4 bases and J dropped 3; count of bases not matched to a gene: 17. The CDR3 is made up of 19 amino acids. CDR3 DNA sequence: TGTGCCAGCAGCCCCGTAAGGGTAGCGGGAGTGCGATCGACAGATACGCAGTATTTT. Its protein is CASSPVRVAGVRSTDTQYF.

J is TRBJ1-5 and V is TRBV4-2; D not resolved. The CDR3 covers 14 residues. The V end was cut by 0 bases, the J end by 9 bases, with 12 bases between. Looked up from germline, CDR1 is LGHNA and CDR2 is YNFKEQ. The CDR3 protein is CASSQDSEVGPQHF. As DNA, the CDR3 is TGTGCCAGCAGCCAAGATTCCGAAGTTGGGCCCCAGCATTTT.

The chain joins TRBV5-1 to TRBJ2-1, with a tentative D call TRBD1 (5 bases). The length of the CDR3 is 14 residues. V lost 2 bases, J lost 4 bases, and 10 bases lay in between. Germline values: CDR1 SGHRS, CDR2 YFSETQ. CDR3 loop: CASSLRYRYNEQFF. In nucleotides, the CDR3 is TGCGCCAGCAGCTTAAGATACAGGTACAATGAGCAGTTCTTC.

The sample holds one count of this clone. V usage is TRBV7-8 and J usage is TRBJ2-5, with 10 bases aligning to TRBD2. Germline-derived CDR1 and CDR2 are SGHVS and FQNEAQ. V gave up 1 base and J gave up 3 bases; unmatched junction bases: 2. The CDR3 loop spans 15 amino acids. The CDR3 DNA reads TGTGCCAGCAGCTTAGGGACTAGCGGTGAAGAGACCCAGTACTTC. Protein sequence: CASSLGTSGEETQYF.

V usage is TRBV5-1 and J usage is TRBJ1-4; the D is unclear. CDR3 length: 17 residues. Trimming shortened V by 1 base and J by 0 bases, and 13 bases separated the two germline ends. Per germline, CDR1 SGHRS and CDR2 YFSETQ. In DNA, the CDR3 is TGCGCCAGCAGCTTGAGTAGGCCGGGGACAACTAATGAAAAACTGTTTTTT. This gives the protein CASSLSRPGTTNEKLFF.

The chain is built from TRBV5-6 and TRBJ1-5; no reliable D call. The V and J ends lost 0 bases and 0 bases respectively, with 10 bases between them. CDR3 length: 16 residues. Germline CDR1 SGHDT, CDR2 YYEEEE. CDR3 DNA: TGTGCCAGCAGCTTGGGACGGACTAATAGCAATCAGCCCCAGCATTTT. Protein: CASSLGRTNSNQPQHF.

The chain combines TRBV4-3 with TRBJ1-2; no clear D gene. Germline CDR1 LGHNA, CDR2 YSLEER. This CDR3 is built from 15 residues. Trimming stripped 0 bases from V and 3 bases from J, with 11 bases between. The CDR3 DNA is TGCGCCAGCAGCCAAGAACGAGGTACAGACTATGGCTACACCTTC. Amino acids: CASSQERGTDYGYTF.

The chain is built from TRBV11-2 and TRBJ2-5; 9 nucleotides line up with TRBD2. Looked up from germline, CDR1 is SGHAT and CDR2 is FQNNGV. V lost 5 bases and J lost 7; bases outside the gene matches: 8. The CDR3 is made up of 14 amino acids. The CDR3 region is CASSTSSAGGTQYF. In nucleotides, the CDR3 is TGTGCCAGCAGCACATCCTCAGCGGGGGGGACCCAGTACTTC. Complete variable domain (other parts from reference TRBV11-2 and TRBJ2-5): EAGVAQSPRYKIIEKRQSVAFWCNPISGHATLYWYQQILGQGPKLLIQFQNNGVVDDSQLPKDRFSAERLKGVDSTLKIQPAKLEDSAVYLCASSTSSAGGTQYFGPGTRLLVL.

This clone was picked up one time. The gene calls are TRBV5-1 and TRBJ2-5, with D possibly being TRBD2 (6 bases). Trimming shortened V by 2 bases and J by 1 base, and 15 bases separated the two germline ends. This CDR3 has 16 residues. Germline-derived CDR1 and CDR2 are SGHRS and YFSETQ. CDR3 protein: CASSFSGLGGQETQYF. The CDR3 DNA is TGCGCCAGCAGCTTTTCCGGACTGGGAGGCCAAGAGACCCAGTACTTC.

This sequence joins TRBV5-5 and TRBJ2-7; perhaps D is TRBD1 or TRBD2 (6 bases each). The CDR3 spans 13 residues. Trimming removed 4 bases at V and 5 bases at J, with 13 bases between. CDR1 SGHKS and CDR2 YYEKEE come from the germline V gene (reference sequence). CDR3 region: CASSRTGADEQYF. DNA for the CDR3: TGTGCCAGCAGCCGAACGGGGGCCGACGAGCAGTACTTC.

This rearrangement joins TRBV7-9 to TRBJ1-2, with 10 positions matching TRBD1. The trim removed 4 bases at V and 6 bases at J, leaving 2 bases unmatched. This CDR3 has 13 amino acids. Germline V CDR1 and CDR2: SEHNR, FQNEAQ (reference sequence). The CDR3 is CASSSGTGDGYTF. CDR3 bases: TGTGCCAGCAGCTCCGGGACAGGGGATGGCTACACCTTC. Based on the CDR3 plus reference TRBV7-9 and TRBJ1-2, the full variable domain is DTGVSQNPRHKITKRGQNVTFRCDPISEHNRLYWYRQTLGQGPEFLTYFQNEAQLEKSRLLSDRFSAERPKGSFSTLEIQRTEQGDSAMYLCASSSGTGDGYTFGSGTRLTVV.

The genes are TRBV3-1 (or the pseudogene TRBV3-2) and TRBJ2-7; tentative D call: TRBD1 (5 bases). The CDR3 contains 14 residues. Germline V gene sequence: CDR1 LGHDT, CDR2 YNNKEL (reference sequence). V lost 5 bases, J lost 3 bases, and 14 bases lay in between. The CDR3 DNA reads TGTGCCAGCAGCGGCAGGGATCGAAGCTACGAGCAGTACTTC. Translation gives CASSGRDRSYEQYF.

V is TRBV28 and J is TRBJ1-2; unclear D gene. Germline CDR1 and CDR2: MDHEN and SYDVKM. This CDR3 contains 12 residues. V was pared by 5 bases and J by 1 base, with 5 bases between. This CDR3 reads CASSESNYGYTF. The CDR3 bases are TGTGCCAGCAGTGAAAGTAACTATGGCTACACCTTC.

The chain uses TRBV7-2 and TRBJ1-5; no firm D call. Germline loops: CDR1 SGHTA, CDR2 FQGNSA. The CDR3 contains 13 residues. Trimming took off 5 bases at V and 5 bases at J, with 10 bases between the two ends. The CDR3 coding sequence is TGTGCCAGCAGCACCCGTCTACATCAGCCCCAGCATTTT. This gives the protein CASSTRLHQPQHF.

The J gene is TRBJ2-6, the V gene TRBV3-1 (or the pseudogene TRBV3-2); possibly TRBD2 for D (5 bases). V lost 2 bases to trimming and J lost 3 bases, with 11 bases between them. This CDR3 has 16 residues. From germline, CDR1 is LGHDT and CDR2 YNNKEL (reference sequence). Here the CDR3 DNA reads TGTGCCAGCAGCCAATTGGGGAGCCGTGGGGCCAACGTCCTGACTTTC. Translated, it gives CASSQLGSRGANVLTF.